The clone carrying this T cell receptor beta chain turned up a few times. The sample is drawn from a study of beta chain features in type 1 diabetes. CD4+ naive, central memory, regulatory and stem cell-like memory subsets were isolated by sorting on CD45RO/CCR7/CD25/CD127/CD95/CD27. Investigators reverse transcribed all isolated RNA, so they sequenced expressed TCRB transcripts. The data were produced by immunoSEQ multiplex PCR, yet TCRdb's version contains in-frame clones alone and is incomplete. The sample has approximately 300,000 clones; 9.5% to 11% are singletons. The length of the CDR3 is 14 residues. The V gene lost 10 bases and the J gene lost 1 base, with 14 bases spanning the gap. From germline, CDR1 is MRHNA and CDR2 SNTAGT.

The chain has TRBV6-4 and TRBJ2-1, with a tentative D call TRBD2 (5 bases). The sequenced material came from naive CD4+ T cells from blood. This sequence originates from a woman in her 30s in good health. The CDR3 reads CATRRDSSYNEQFF. The DNA of the CDR3 is TGTGCCACTCGACGGGATAGTTCCTACAATGAGCAGTTCTTC.